This T cell receptor (beta chain) was recorded in a study of OX40 agonist ivuxolimab in advanced cancers. Across the study: Ivuxolimab, an antibody that agonizes OX40 (CD134), was administered to the patients.

For this clone: What it binds is unknown. A junction end diverges from the germline sequence, so it may reflect a read error.

The assay was immunoSEQ multiplex PCR, and TCRdb's table has in-frame clones only and misses some. The sample holds about 100,000 clones, under 85% seen once. CDR1 and CDR2 (germline): SGHAT, FQNNGV. CDR3 length equals 16 residues. General study findings and limits: On average, CD8+ T cells had more expanded clones than CD4+. Circulating CD4+ and CD8+ T cells showed clonal expansion by week 6 at 0.1 to 3.0 mg/kg.

V usage is TRBV11-2 and J usage is TRBJ2-3; possible D gene TRBD1, 7 bases. The TCR was taken from an adult with an advanced solid tumor such as melanoma, head and neck, liver or kidney cancer. The sequencing here drew on CD4+ or CD8+ T cells sorted from blood, taken in a trial of the OX40 agonist ivuxolimab. This chain's CDR3 is CASSFRQGGSTDTQYF. CDR3 DNA: TGTGCCAGCAGCTTCCGGCAGGGGGGAAGCACAGATACACAGTATTTT.